The 15 T cell receptor beta chains given below trace back to one sample, sequenced in a study of blood T cell repertoires in COVID-19. Clones were read by immunoSEQ multiplex PCR, and TCRdb kept only the in-frame ones, dropping some. The sample includes some 300,000 clones, around nine tenths of them seen just once. The sample comprised PBMCs or T cells enriched from blood (not recorded which). These receptors were obtained from a young woman who had recovered from COVID-19.

The genes are TRBV29-1 and TRBJ2-2; TRBD2 might be the D (5 bases). Germline V gene lookup returns CDR1 SQVTM and CDR2 ANQGSEA. The CDR3 runs 13 residues. The germline V and J ends were trimmed by 5 bases and 4 bases, with 11 bases remaining between them. The CDR3 nucleotides are TGCAGCGTTATCCGGGGTAGCACCGGGGAGCTGTTTTTT. Translated: CSVIRGSTGELFF.

The chain uses TRBV11-2 and TRBJ2-7; D remains unclear. This CDR3 comprises 12 residues. V shed 1 base and J shed 3 bases, with 4 bases lying between them. The germline gives CDR1 SGHAT, CDR2 FQNNGV. CDR3 loop: CASSLGLYEQYF. CDR3 in DNA: TGTGCCAGCAGCTTAGGTCTCTACGAGCAGTACTTC.

The gene calls are TRBV6-2 or TRBV6-3 and TRBJ1-2; the match to TRBD1 covers 9 bases. The CDR3 is 14 amino acids. Germline V lookup: CDR1 MNHEY, CDR2 SVGEGT. V lost 5 bases, J lost 5 bases, and 6 bases stayed unmatched. For the CDR3, the DNA is TGTGCCAGCAGTACTGGGGACAGGGCTTATGGCTACACCTTC. Translating it yields CASSTGDRAYGYTF.

The gene calls are TRBV29-1 and TRBJ1-5; 8 bases fit TRBD1. The germline V gene encodes CDR1 SQVTM and CDR2 ANQGSEA. The CDR3 sequence is 14 residues long. The J segment lost 5 bases and the V segment lost 7 bases, leaving 10 bases of the junction unmatched. CDR3 sequence (DNA): TGCAGCGCCCTGACAGGGGATTTTGATCAGCCCCAGCATTTT. Protein product: CSALTGDFDQPQHF.

The rearrangement uses TRBV30 and TRBJ2-2; a weak D match, TRBD2 (7 bases). The CDR3 has 13 residues. Germline assignment: CDR1 GTSNPN and CDR2 SVGIG (reference sequence). V lost 4 bases to trimming and J lost 4 bases, with 10 bases between them. CDR3 region: CAWMGGGTGELFF. Written as DNA, the CDR3 is TGTGCCTGGATGGGAGGGGGCACCGGGGAGCTGTTTTTT.

The chain uses TRBV7-9 and TRBJ1-3; 7 positions match TRBD1. Trimming took 4 bases from V and 0 from J; bases not matched to a gene: 12. This CDR3 is built from 18 residues. Germline V lookup: CDR1 SEHNR, CDR2 FQNEAQ (reference sequence). The CDR3 DNA is TGTGCCAGCAGCTCCCCGACAGGGCCTAAGAGCTCTGGAAACACCATATATTTT. It is translated as CASSSPTGPKSSGNTIYF.

V is TRBV5-4 and J is TRBJ1-1; a weak D match, TRBD1 (6 bases). V was trimmed by 1 base and J by 4 bases, leaving 11 bases between them. This CDR3 has 14 amino acids. The V gene's germline CDR1 is SGHNT and CDR2 YYREEE (reference sequence). This chain's CDR3 is CASSLTGLATEAFF. The CDR3 DNA is TGTGCCAGCAGCTTGACAGGGTTGGCCACTGAAGCTTTCTTT. The full variable domain, in which reference TRBV5-4 and TRBJ1-1 provide the parts outside the CDR3, is ETGVTQSPTHLIKTRGQQVTLRCSSQSGHNTVSWYQQALGQGPQFIFQYYREEENGRGNFPPRFSGLQFPNYSSELNVNALELDDSALYLCASSLTGLATEAFFGQGTRLTVV.

Only a few counts were recorded for this clone. The genes are TRBV28 and TRBJ2-7; 9 bases match TRBD1. The germline CDR1 and CDR2 sequences are MDHEN and SYDVKM. The CDR3 spans 14 residues. The trim removed 5 bases at V and 4 bases at J, leaving 6 bases unmatched. CDR3 DNA: TGTGCCAGCAGTCCGGGACAGGGAAGGTACGAGCAGTACTTC. Its translation is CASSPGQGRYEQYF.

The chain joins TRBV27 to TRBJ2-1; TRBD2 agrees at 11 bases. The CDR3 has 14 residues. V trimming: 7 bases; J trimming: 12 bases; junction bases outside the gene matches: 11. Germline CDR1 MNHEY, CDR2 SMNVEV (reference sequence). CDR3 protein: CASIPLAGGPGQFF. CDR3 nucleotides: TGTGCCAGCATACCCTTAGCGGGAGGGCCGGGGCAGTTCTTC.

The rearrangement uses TRBV4-1 and TRBJ1-1; a possible D gene is TRBD1 (5 bases). Deletions cut 2 bases from V and 10 bases from J, with 17 bases between. The germline V gene has CDR1 MGHRA and CDR2 YSYEKL. The CDR3 runs 14 residues. The CDR3, as DNA: TGCGCCAGCAGCCAAAGTTTTGAGGGGAGGGGAGCTTTCTTT. Encoded protein: CASSQSFEGRGAFF.

This chain links TRBV7-9 with TRBJ1-1; possibly TRBD1 for D (5 bases). Germline V lookup: CDR1 SEHNR, CDR2 FQNEAQ (reference sequence). The V end lost 3 bases, the J end lost 5 bases, and 13 bases lay between the germline ends. The CDR3 spans 14 residues. CDR3 in amino acids: CASSLDKRTTEAFF. The CDR3 nucleotides read TGTGCCAGCAGCTTGGACAAGAGAACGACTGAAGCTTTCTTT.

The chain combines TRBV6-5 with TRBJ2-1; 7 bases fit TRBD2. The V and J ends lost 6 bases and 5 bases, in that order; junction bases with no gene match: 10. There are 15 residues in the CDR3. CDR1 MNHEY and CDR2 SVGAGI come from the germline V gene. The CDR3 coding sequence is TGTGCCAGCAGACATAGGGACTACACCAACAATGAGCAGTTCTTC. Translated, it gives CASRHRDYTNNEQFF.

This clone was recorded a few times. The V call is TRBV18, the J call TRBJ2-7, with TRBD1 matching 11 bases. Germline CDR1 KGHSH, CDR2 LQKENI. The CDR3 loop spans 18 amino acids. J gave up 3 bases and V 5 bases, and 15 bases lay outside the gene matches. The CDR3: CASSSIPPPGTGGYEQYF. The CDR3 nucleotides are TGTGCCAGCTCATCAATTCCCCCACCCGGGACAGGGGGCTACGAGCAGTACTTC.

The chain has TRBV6-5 and TRBJ2-5; 7 positions match TRBD2. Germline loops: CDR1 MNHEY, CDR2 SVGAGI. This CDR3 region has 13 residues. Trimming cost V 9 bases and J 6 bases; bases outside gene matches: 10. The CDR3 is CASATSAIKTQYF. The CDR3, as DNA: TGTGCCAGTGCAACTAGCGCCATTAAGACCCAGTACTTC.

V is TRBV5-1 and J is TRBJ2-7, with 10 nucleotides matching TRBD2. The CDR3 covers 15 residues. Germline V gives CDR1 SGHRS, CDR2 YFSETQ. After removal of 4 bases from V and 4 bases from J, the junction contained 8 bases not matched to a gene. CDR3 sequence: CASSPSGSQRYEQYF. The CDR3 DNA reads as TGCGCCAGCAGCCCTAGCGGGAGTCAGAGATACGAGCAGTACTTC. Full variable domain (missing parts from reference TRBV5-1 and TRBJ2-7): KAGVTQTPRYLIKTRGQQVTLSCSPISGHRSVSWYQQTPGQGLQFLFEYFSETQRNKGNFPGRFSGRQFSNSRSEMNVSTLELGDSALYLCASSPSGSQRYEQYFGPGTRLTVT.